Below, 21 T cell receptor beta chains from the same sample are listed, as sequenced in a study of T cell clonality in common variable immunodeficiency. Study-wide results and caveats: In common variable immunodeficiency, TCR beta chains reportedly carried fewer deletions and N-nucleotide insertions.

The antigens for these receptors are not known. Profiled with immunoSEQ multiplex PCR; TCRdb holds only in-frame clones, not every one. This sample has about 5,300 clones, each found more than once. Sequencing was done on a sample of peripheral blood mononuclear cells. These receptors all come from a human donor with common variable immunodeficiency.

A word on this clone: Read coverage stops 3 residues before the CDR3 terminus; the germline J gene supplies the remainder. The rearrangement joins TRBV19 to TRBJ2-6, with D unclear. V lost 6 bases, J lost 0 bases, and 12 bases lay in between. The CDR3 runs 16 residues. Germline V lookup: CDR1 LNHDA, CDR2 SQIVND (reference sequence). CDR3 bases read: TGTGCCAGTAGGAACAGAACTTCCTCTGGGGCCAACGTC. It is translated as CASRNRTSSGANV. The full CDR3 protein is CASRNRTSSGANVLTF.

This clone was observed a handful of times. CDR3 DNA, as far as it was read: TGTGCCAGCAGCCCAACAAGAACCCAAGAGACC. Its translation is CASSPTRTQET. The CDR3 reads in full as CASSPTRTQETQYF. The chain joins TRBV7-9 to TRBJ2-5; D gene unclear. Read data end 3 residues before the CDR3 end; the end is taken from the germline J gene. This CDR3 has 14 residues. The germline V gene has CDR1 SEHNR and CDR2 FQNEAQ (reference sequence). V dropped 5 bases and J dropped 1 base, with 11 bases sitting between them.

This clone was recorded many times. The read ends 3 residues shy of where the CDR3 ends; the end is completed using the germline J gene. The chain couples TRBV20-1 to TRBJ2-7, with 7 bases that match TRBD2. V lost 3 bases to trimming and J lost 5 bases; unmatched junction nucleotides: 13. CDR1 DFQATT and CDR2 SNEGSKA come from the germline V gene (reference sequence). This CDR3 region has 15 residues. CDR3 region: CSASRQISAGDEQYF. The CDR3 bases that were read are TGCAGTGCTAGTAGACAGATATCGGCGGGGGACGAG.

This clone was found many times. The read ends 3 residues shy of where the CDR3 ends; the end is completed using the germline J gene. The gene calls are TRBV28 and TRBJ2-7; 8 bases fit TRBD2. J lost 2 bases, V lost 4 bases, and 7 bases had no gene match. Germline loops: CDR1 MDHEN, CDR2 SYDVKM. The CDR3 runs 15 residues. The covered CDR3 bases are TGTGCCAGCAGTTACTTTAGCGGGGCAACCTACGAG. It specifies CASSYFSGATYE. The complete CDR3 sequence is CASSYFSGATYEQYF.

Relative to its sample, this clone is medium-sized (0.01 to 0.1%). From the germline J gene comes the end of the CDR3, since the read stops 3 residues before it. The rearrangement joins TRBV2 to TRBJ1-3; D ambiguous. The germline V and J ends were trimmed by 6 bases and 0 bases, with 6 bases remaining between them. The CDR3 covers 13 residues. The germline CDR1 and CDR2 sequences are SNHLY and FYNNEI. CDR3 sequence: CASRPDSGNTIYF. CDR3 DNA, as far as it was read: TGTGCCAGCAGGCCAGACTCTGGAAACACC. Full variable domain (missing parts from reference TRBV2 and TRBJ1-3): EPEVTQTPSHQVTQMGQEVILRCVPISNHLYFYWYRQILGQKVEFLVSFYNNEISEKSEIFDDQFSVERPDGSNFTLKIRSTKLEDSAMYFCASRPDSGNTIYFGEGSWLTVV.

This clone was observed a handful of times. The read falls 3 residues short of the CDR3 end, and the missing part is taken from the germline J gene. V gene TRBV6-1 combines with J gene TRBJ1-5, with D possibly being TRBD1 (6 bases). Trimming removed 3 bases at V and 1 base at J, with 10 bases between. CDR1 MNHNS and CDR2 SASEGT come from the germline V gene. The CDR3 extends over 15 amino acids. The CDR3 sequence: CASSDPDRSNQPQHF. The CDR3 bases that were read are TGTGCCAGCAGTGACCCAGACAGGAGCAATCAGCCC.

Points on this clone: The read gets to within 3 residues of the CDR3 end, and the germline J gene fills in the rest. V gene TRBV7-6 combines with J gene TRBJ2-7; 7 positions agree with TRBD1. The CDR3 is made up of 14 amino acids. The germline gives CDR1 SGHVS, CDR2 FNYEAQ. V lost 5 bases, J lost 4 bases, and 8 bases stayed unmatched. CDR3 bases read: TGTGCCAGCAGCCCCCCGGACAGGAAGTACGAG. Translated: CASSPPDRKYE. The whole CDR3 protein reads CASSPPDRKYEQYF.

This clone appeared many times. One junction end does not reproduce the germline sequence, and a read error may be involved. The sequence runs out 3 residues before the end of the CDR3; the remainder is reconstructed from the germline J gene. The chain links TRBV4-2 to TRBJ2-7; TRBD1 might be the D (9 bases). Germline V gives CDR1 LGHNA, CDR2 YNFKEQ. This CDR3 has 18 residues. The CDR3 protein is CASSQDTGGTGFTYEQYF. Partial CDR3 DNA: TGCGCCAGCAGCCAAGATACGGGGGGGACAGGGTTCACCTACGAG.

This clone appeared many times. The sequenced fragment ends 3 residues before the CDR3 boundary, so the rest is inferred from the germline J gene. J is TRBJ2-5 and V is TRBV19; 10 nucleotides line up with TRBD2. The CDR3 is 16 residues long. Germline assignment: CDR1 LNHDA and CDR2 SQIVND (reference sequence). The J segment lost 2 bases and the V segment lost 5 bases, leaving 8 bases of the junction unmatched. CDR3 sequence reads: CASSSRLAGRQETQYF. The part of the CDR3 DNA that was read is TGTGCCAGTAGTTCCCGACTAGCGGGCCGACAAGAGACC.

In this sample, this clone turned up a few times. The chain's CDR3 is CAISQTSGGAYEQYF. CDR3 DNA, as far as it was read: TGTGCCATCAGTCAGACTAGCGGGGGAGCCTACGAG. This chain connects TRBV10-3 to TRBJ2-7; TRBD2 aligns across 12 bases. The CDR3 is cut off 3 residues early in the read; its end comes from the germline J gene. Germline assignment: CDR1 ENHRY and CDR2 SYGVKD. The CDR3 runs to 15 residues. Unmatched junction bases numbered 4, after V lost 5 bases and J lost 2 bases.

This clone was seen a handful of times. With the read ending 3 residues before the CDR3 end, the germline J gene is used to fill in that end. The J gene is TRBJ2-2, the V gene TRBV7-2; 7 bases are shared with TRBD2. This CDR3 comprises 16 residues. Germline CDR1 reads SGHTA; CDR2 reads FQGNSA. The trim removed 0 bases at V and 5 bases at J, leaving 6 bases unmatched. The CDR3 DNA, read in part, is TGTGCCAGCAGCTTAGCGCACGGGCGGGGGACCGGGGAG. This translates into CASSLAHGRGTGE. In full, the CDR3 is CASSLAHGRGTGELFF. Variable domain in full (rest from reference TRBV7-2 and TRBJ2-2): GAGVSQSPSNKVTEKGKDVELRCDPISGHTALYWYRQSLGQGLEFLIYFQGNSAPDKSGLPSDRFSAERTGGSVSTLTIQRTQQEDSAVYLCASSLAHGRGTGELFFGEGSRLTVL.

This clone came up many times. CDR3 region: CAISVTSGIFSYEQYF. The CDR3 bases that were read are TGTGCCATCAGTGTGACTAGCGGGATTTTCTCCTACGAG. The chain joins TRBV10-3 to TRBJ2-7, with TRBD2 matching over 11 bases. The read is 3 residues too short to cover the CDR3 end, so that end is filled in from the germline J gene. The CDR3 consists of 16 residues. Germline values: CDR1 ENHRY, CDR2 SYGVKD. The ends lost 4 bases at V and 0 bases at J; junction bases unmatched: 5.

This clone was counted between two and nine times. The sequenced fragment ends 3 residues before the CDR3 boundary, so the rest is inferred from the germline J gene. The chain uses TRBV5-6 and TRBJ2-1, with 8 bases matching TRBD2. The CDR3 loop spans 13 amino acids. Germline loops: CDR1 SGHDT, CDR2 YYEEEE. With 4 bases clipped from V and 6 bases from J, the junction kept 3 bases outside the gene matches. This CDR3 is CASSTGTSNEQFF. Incomplete CDR3 DNA: TGTGCCAGCAGCACCGGGACTAGCAATGAG.

This clone was counted a few times. The read halts 3 residues ahead of the CDR3 end, with the missing end drawn from the germline J gene. The V and J genes are TRBV2 and TRBJ1-1; possible D gene TRBD1, 5 bases. V lost 4 bases to trimming and J lost 0 bases, with 9 bases between them. Per the germline V gene, CDR1 is SNHLY and CDR2 is FYNNEI. There are 14 residues in the CDR3. CDR3 bases read: TGTGCCAGCAGTGGACAGCCCATGAACACTGAA. Its translation is CASSGQPMNTE. The whole CDR3 protein reads CASSGQPMNTEAFF.

About this clone: The CDR3 end is not reached by the read, which stops 3 residues before it; the germline J gene fills it in. The chain has TRBV6-1 and TRBJ1-6; D possibly corresponds to TRBD1 (5 bases). The CDR3 sequence is 15 residues long. V dropped 4 bases and J dropped 10 bases, with 17 bases sitting between them. The germline CDR1 and CDR2 sequences are MNHNS and SASEGT. The CDR3 here is CASSVREGGGSPLHF. The CDR3 DNA, read in part, is TGTGCCAGCAGTGTTCGTGAGGGCGGGGGATCACCC.

This clone was observed a handful of times. The read ends 3 residues shy of where the CDR3 ends; the end is completed using the germline J gene. The V call is TRBV5-8, the J call TRBJ2-7; TRBD2 aligns across 7 bases. This CDR3 region has 12 residues. Per germline, CDR1 SGHTS and CDR2 YDEGEE. V gave up 10 bases and J gave up 5 bases; unmatched junction bases: 9. This CDR3 reads CAGGVQFHEQYF. The sequenced part of the CDR3 DNA is TGTGCCGGGGGGGTACAGTTCCACGAG.

This clone was seen only a few times. Read data end 3 residues before the CDR3 end; the end is taken from the germline J gene. The chain couples TRBV7-2 to TRBJ1-1; D unresolved. This CDR3 has 14 amino acids. V lost 5 bases to trimming and J lost 0 bases, with 10 bases between them. CDR1 SGHTA and CDR2 FQGNSA come from the germline V gene. The CDR3 reads CASSRQKMNTEAFF. The sequenced CDR3 bases are TGTGCCAGCAGCCGCCAGAAGATGAACACTGAA.

Concerning this clone itself: The read gets to within 3 residues of the CDR3 end, and the germline J gene fills in the rest. The rearrangement links TRBV11-2 to TRBJ2-5, with 10 bases that match TRBD2. This CDR3 comprises 15 residues. V lost 5 bases, J lost 3 bases, and 6 bases stayed unmatched. Germline values: CDR1 SGHAT, CDR2 FQNNGV. The CDR3 is CASSISGRFEETQYF. The covered CDR3 bases are TGTGCCAGCAGCATTAGCGGGAGGTTTGAAGAGACC. Variable domain in full (rest from reference TRBV11-2 and TRBJ2-5): EAGVAQSPRYKIIEKRQSVAFWCNPISGHATLYWYQQILGQGPKLLIQFQNNGVVDDSQLPKDRFSAERLKGVDSTLKIQPAKLEDSAVYLCASSISGRFEETQYFGPGTRLLVL.

There are many counts of this clone. CDR3 residues: CASSLTDVVQYF. Incomplete CDR3 DNA: TGTGCCAGCTCACTGACAGATGTGGTT. This rearrangement joins TRBV18 to TRBJ2-4; the D gene is possibly TRBD1 (5 bases). The read finishes 3 residues shy of the CDR3 end, and the germline J gene is used to complete it. Germline V CDR1 and CDR2: KGHSH, LQKENI. This CDR3 is 12 amino acids long.

This clone was counted between two and nine times. The CDR3 end lies 3 residues beyond the end of the read and is filled in from the germline J gene. The chain couples TRBV19 to TRBJ2-7; TRBD1 agrees at 8 bases. Trimming took 4 bases from V and 3 from J; bases not matched to a gene: 5. The CDR3 is 14 residues long. The germline V gene has CDR1 LNHDA and CDR2 SQIVND (reference sequence). The sequenced part of the CDR3 DNA is TGTGCCAGTAGTAGACAGGGGTTCTACTACGAG. Residues: CASSRQGFYYE. The CDR3 in full is CASSRQGFYYEQYF. Drawing the rest from reference TRBV19 and TRBJ2-7, the complete variable domain is DGGITQSPKYLFRKEGQNVTLSCEQNLNHDAMYWYRQDPGQGLRLIYYSQIVNDFQKGDIAEGYSVSREKKESFPLTVTSAQKNPTAFYLCASSRQGFYYEQYFGPGTRLTVT.

Remarks on this clone: The CDR3 goes on 3 residues after the read ends, and that part is filled in from the germline J gene. This sequence joins TRBV7-9 and TRBJ1-4; 9 nucleotides agree with TRBD1. CDR1 is SEHNR, CDR2 FQNEAQ, per germline (reference sequence). CDR3 length equals 14 residues. J was trimmed by 8 bases and V by 5 bases; bases with no gene match: 6. CDR3 DNA (partial): TGTGCCAGCAGCGTGAGGACAGGGGCGGAAAAA. It translates to CASSVRTGAEK. The entire CDR3 protein reads CASSVRTGAEKLFF.